Listed here are 10 T cell receptor beta chains from one sample, sequenced in a study of T cells in Graves' hyperthyroidism and ophthalmopathy. Using RNA transcripts as the source, TCR beta CDR3 regions were amplified. First-round RT-PCR of the TCR CDR3 relied on the HTBI primer set. TCRdb independently ran MiXCR on the multiplex PCR reads; one entry per CDR3 protein. The sample holds 550,000 to 700,000 distinct CDR3 sequences, roughly 50% seen once. The sequenced sample consisted of peripheral blood or thyroid tissue (not recorded which). The receptor set was obtained from an adult woman with Graves' disease, either hyperthyroidism or ophthalmopathy (not recorded which).

The genes are TRBV15 and TRBJ1-4; 8 bases line up with TRBD1. Trimming took 5 bases from V and 6 from J; bases not matched to a gene: 14. This CDR3 comprises 17 residues. Per germline, CDR1 LNHNV and CDR2 YYDKDF (reference sequence). CDR3 nucleotides: TGTGCCACCAGCCCCCGGGACAGGAGGCGCGTGGATGAAAAACTGTTTTTT. The encoded protein is CATSPRDRRRVDEKLFF.

The chain is built from TRBV29-1 and TRBJ1-1; no clear D gene. This CDR3 has 11 residues. Trimming left V 8 bases short and J 3 bases short, with 10 bases between. Germline CDR1 is SQVTM and CDR2 is ANQGSEA. The CDR3 is CSPDGDTEAFF. In nucleotides, the CDR3 is TGCAGCCCCGACGGAGACACTGAAGCTTTCTTT.

With respect to this clonotype: A junction end diverges from the germline sequence, so it may reflect a read error. The V call is TRBV3-1, the J call TRBJ2-7, with unresolved D. The CDR3 length is 13 residues. CDR1 is LGHDT and CDR2 is YNNKEL in the germline V gene (reference sequence). The CDR3 DNA follows: TGTGCCAGCAGCCAAGATCGGGCCTACGAGCACTACTTC. Its protein product is CASSQDRAYEHYF.

The chain is built from TRBV25-1 and TRBJ1-2; 7 nucleotides line up with TRBD1. CDR1 is MGHDK, CDR2 SYGVNS, per germline. Trimming at V came to 3 bases and at J to 6 bases, leaving 4 bases not matched to a gene. This CDR3 comprises 13 residues. The CDR3 sequence is CASSETGQNGYTF. The CDR3 coding sequence is TGTGCCAGCAGTGAGACAGGGCAGAATGGCTACACCTTC.

This clonotype showed up many times. This chain links TRBV5-1 with TRBJ2-7, with D maybe TRBD1 (6 bases). This CDR3 has 15 amino acids. In germline, CDR1 is SGHRS, CDR2 YFSETQ. Trimming stripped 4 bases from V and 0 bases from J, with 14 bases between. The CDR3 bases are TGCGCCAGCAGCCTACAGGGTCCCCACTCCTACGAGCAGTACTTC. Translating it yields CASSLQGPHSYEQYF.

This rearrangement joins TRBV5-5 to TRBJ2-2, with D possibly TRBD2 on 6 matching bases. V lost 0 bases, J lost 1 base, and 10 bases lay in between. Germline assignment: CDR1 SGHKS and CDR2 YYEKEE (reference sequence). CDR3 length: 16 residues. CDR3 DNA sequence: TGTGCCAGCAGCTTGGGGACTAACGTGAACACCGGGGAGCTGTTTTTT. Translating it yields CASSLGTNVNTGELFF.

The chain has TRBV2 and TRBJ2-7; 11 nucleotides align to TRBD2. This CDR3 comprises 14 residues. V lost 6 bases, J lost 4 bases, and 5 bases stayed unmatched. The germline V gene has CDR1 SNHLY and CDR2 FYNNEI. The CDR3 sequence is CASRRLAGSYEQYF. CDR3 DNA sequence: TGTGCCAGCAGAAGACTAGCGGGAAGTTACGAGCAGTACTTC.

There are many counts of this clonotype. The chain couples TRBV3-1 to TRBJ2-2; the D gene is possibly TRBD2 (6 bases). The V end lost 1 base, the J end lost 6 bases, and 12 bases lay between the germline ends. Germline V gene data show CDR1 as LGHDT and CDR2 as YNNKEL (reference sequence). The length of the CDR3 is 15 residues. CDR3 region: CASSQGSGGAGELFF. DNA for the CDR3: TGTGCCAGCAGCCAAGGTAGCGGTGGGGCCGGGGAGCTGTTTTTT.

This clonotype was observed at least ten times. This chain uses TRBV12-3 or TRBV12-4 with TRBJ2-7; no firm D call. The CDR3 is 12 amino acids. The V end lost 6 bases, the J end lost 6 bases, and 12 bases lay between the germline ends. The CDR3 DNA reads as TGTGCCAGCAGCCGACCGGTGGGCGAGCAGTACTTC. This translates into CASSRPVGEQYF.

About this clonotype: A much larger clone differs by one base, so this may be a read error. This is likely a read error, given that the CDR3 carries no conserved phenylalanine or tryptophan at its end. The chain is built from TRBV7-9 and TRBJ2-7; weak D call: TRBD2 (6 bases). CDR1 is SEHNR and CDR2 is FQNEAQ in the germline V gene (reference sequence). V lost 5 bases to trimming and J lost 0 bases, with 11 bases between them. The length of the CDR3 is 14 residues. The CDR3 spells CASSLGLFSYEQYL. The CDR3 DNA reads TGTGCCAGCAGCCTGGGACTCTTCTCCTACGAGCAGTACCTC.